Described below is a single TCR beta chain sequence and its context. Which antigen it targets is not known. Base qualities are not at hand, and no much larger clone is one base apart. This specimen belongs to a study of blood T cells in healthy people across ages (dated by TCRdb to between 2014 and 2017). For the wider study: Template switching captured roughly one uniquely barcoded TCR beta cDNA molecule per two T cells in model experiments. Age-related changes in TCR beta repertoire diversity were measured in the study by deep sequencing normalized with unique cDNA molecular identifiers. The donors were divided into four age groups: young (average around 15 years), middle-aged (about 40), aged (about 62) and long-lived (around 80). To avoid experimental bias, donors of different ages were randomly spread across the sequencing lanes. For two donors (one aged 18 to 30 and one aged 80 or older), the study analyzed two additional independent replicas of 1 million unique cDNA reads from the same blood draw.

The protocol used for the library was 5' RACE. The instrument given in TCRdb is Illumina HiSeq 2500. The second PCR ran for roughly 7 to 11 cycles and used a J-beta primer mix along with a sample-barcoded 5' primer. A unique molecular identifier was introduced onto each TCR beta cDNA molecule by a template-switch 5' adaptor carrying 12 random nucleotides. At least 2.5 million CDR3-containing paired-end reads were obtained from each sample. The Mint cDNA synthesis kit, primed by a TRBC-specific oligonucleotide, was used to synthesize first-strand cDNA from all RNA. Following uracil-DNA glycosylase treatment, all cDNA underwent a first 18-cycle PCR with the universal primers M1SS and BC2_uni_R. The study's processing was this. Each sample was normalized by randomly selecting 1 million high-quality reads, each carrying a distinct molecular identifier. Reads sharing molecular identifiers were discarded rather than binned into consensus sequences. MiTCR, set to a Q25 quality threshold and the strictest error-elimination algorithm, was used for CDR3 identification, clonotype clustering and error correction. A nonparametric unseen species model with Euler transformation was used to estimate a lower bound on total TCR beta diversity. TCRdb applied fastp at Q25 and MiXCR to the public reads, then kept only in-frame beta chains. Every CDR3 protein is listed once, alongside the most common genes and DNA of its rows. The authors' filters were not applied to this entry. The sample table lists hundreds of thousands of distinct CDR3 sequences, about 32% of them with a count of one. The ten biggest clones cover about 16% of the sample.

The CDR3 runs 11 amino acids, cysteine and phenylalanine included. The DNA shown is the 33-base CDR3, in frame from base 1. CDR1 and CDR2 are read off the germline V gene as MNHEY and SVGEGT. Trimming at the junction amounts to 11 bases on V and 5 bases on J, and the germline ends lie 7 bases apart. Results the study describes overall, beyond this receptor: Observed TCR beta diversity per million T cells fell roughly linearly with age, and a significant reduction was already apparent by age around 36. Because profiling used bulk unsorted PBMCs, naive and antigen-experienced compartments could not be compared conclusively. Donor CMV infection status was unknown, potentially confounding age-related changes in expanded clonotypes. Estimates of total diversity based on one million sequenced T cells were regarded as lower bounds and as underestimates. Compared with the aged group, the long-lived group had more naive CD4+ T cells, fewer expanded clones and increased TCR diversity, suggesting age selection. Observed TCR beta diversity correlated strongly with the percentage of naive T cells measured by flow cytometry.

Systemically healthy Caucasian individuals from Russia, some 36 in total and aged roughly 6 to 100 years, were included as donors. Each donor gave approximately 9.4 milliliters of peripheral blood, drawn into EDTA-treated Vacutainer tubes. PBMCs were isolated by Ficoll-Paque density-gradient centrifugation, with at least 7 million obtained per sample. Total RNA, at least 6 micrograms per sample, was extracted from PBMCs with Trizol reagent. For every donor, an aliquot of PBMCs went through flow cytometry to measure the percentages of naive CD45RAhigh/CD27high T cells. The rearrangement joined TRBV6-2 or TRBV6-3 to TRBJ1-6; the D gene cannot be named for sure. The clonotype originates from a woman at least 80 years old in good health. Donor details come from another sample of the same person, matched by shared clones. Input material: blood. In nucleotides, the sequence is TGTGCCCCCCGCGATAATTCACCCCTCCACTTT. Its protein is CAPRDNSPLHF.